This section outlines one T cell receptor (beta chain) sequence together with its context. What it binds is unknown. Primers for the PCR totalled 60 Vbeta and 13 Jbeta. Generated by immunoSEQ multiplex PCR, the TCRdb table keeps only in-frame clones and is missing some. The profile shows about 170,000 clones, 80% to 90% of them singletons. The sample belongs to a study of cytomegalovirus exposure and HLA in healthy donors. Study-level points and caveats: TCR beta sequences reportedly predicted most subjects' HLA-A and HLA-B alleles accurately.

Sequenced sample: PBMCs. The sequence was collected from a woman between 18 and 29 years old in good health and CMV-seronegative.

DNA of the CDR3: TGCGCCAGCAGCCCCGCGGAAGGTAGGAATGAGCAGTTCTTC. Its protein is CASSPAEGRNEQFF. The J gene is TRBJ2-1, the V gene TRBV10-1; D is undetermined. Germline V CDR1 and CDR2: WNHNN, SYGVQD (reference sequence). Trimming removed 6 bases from V and 7 bases from J, with 16 bases in between. This CDR3 spans 14 amino acids.